The clone carrying this TCR beta chain occurred many times. The antigen is not known. CDR1 is SEHNR, CDR2 FQNEAQ, per germline (reference sequence). Trimming removed 7 bases from V and 4 bases from J, with 14 bases in between. The CDR3 runs 14 residues. This specimen comes from a study of T cell repertoires in cytomegalovirus infection. The overall study: Matching HLA type and CMV infection were both indicated by public TCR beta signatures.

Study-wide results and limits: CMV-specific HLA-C-restricted TCR beta clonotypes dominated the ex vivo response. The cumulative frequency of public TCR beta families distinguished individuals who carried CMV together with the relevant HLA.

In TCRdb, the reads were re-called with MiXCR into one record per CDR3 protein. The table records about 310,000 distinct CDR3 sequences, roughly 15% of them present only once. The chain has TRBV7-9 and TRBJ1-5, with D unclear. The source material was PBMCs. The clonotype comes from a human donor in good health (CMV status not recorded). Some clones in this sample may be carry-over from other donors' samples. The CDR3 sequence is CASTSGGFNQPQHF. In nucleotides, the CDR3 is TGTGCCAGCACATCGGGCGGATTTAATCAGCCCCAGCATTTT.